These 13 T cell receptor beta chains were all obtained from the same sample, sequenced in a study of human T cells and chemical hapten exposure. MiXCR, run by TCRdb on the RACE reads, gives a single entry per CDR3 protein. The sample records some 150,000 distinct CDR3 sequences, approximately 10% being singletons. Indicated time point: patch test 2, 6 weeks after DPC sensitization. Specified treatment: therapeutic diphenylcyclopropenone sensitization with weekly scalp DPC. The sequenced sample was whole blood, obtained in connection with sensitization to the hapten diphenylcyclopropenone (DPC). The receptors shown here come from a woman in her forties or fifties with alopecia areata. Some clones in this sample may be carry-over from other donors' samples.

V gene TRBV6-4 combines with J gene TRBJ1-2; 9 bases are a match to TRBD1. Germline lookup yields CDR1 MRHNA and CDR2 SNTAGT. With 0 bases clipped from V and 7 bases from J, the junction kept 6 bases outside the gene matches. The CDR3 is 15 residues long. Here the CDR3 reads CASSDSQTGGPGYTF. DNA for the CDR3: TGTGCCAGCAGTGACTCGCAAACAGGGGGCCCTGGCTACACCTTC.

The rearrangement uses TRBV29-1 and TRBJ1-3, with D uncertain. Trimming removed 5 bases from V and 4 bases from J, with 6 bases in between. CDR1 and CDR2 (germline): SQVTM, ANQGSEA. The CDR3 consists of 11 residues. The DNA for the CDR3 is TGCAGCGTTTGGGAAGGAAACACCATATATTTT. This gives the protein CSVWEGNTIYF.

The V gene is TRBV29-1, the J gene TRBJ2-2; no reliable D call. The CDR3 runs 11 residues. The V end lost 4 bases, the J end lost 4 bases, and 4 bases lay between the germline ends. Germline CDR1 SQVTM, CDR2 ANQGSEA. CDR3 nucleotides: TGCAGCGTTGCACCCACCGGGGAGCTGTTTTTT. This translates into CSVAPTGELFF.

About this clonotype itself: Being one base from a much bigger clone, this may be a read error. The chain recombines TRBV18 with TRBJ1-3; weak D call: TRBD1 (5 bases). Per germline, CDR1 KGHSH and CDR2 LQKENI. This CDR3 has 16 amino acids. CDR3 DNA sequence: TGTGCCAACTCAGCTCTCCCAGGGCCGGTTGGAAACACCATATATTTT. This codes for CANSALPGPVGNTIYF.

The sample holds many counts of this clonotype. DNA of the CDR3: TGTGCCAGCAAGCAGACAGACGGAGTCCTGGATCAGCCCCAGCATTTT. It translates to CASKQTDGVLDQPQHF. This sequence joins TRBV6-5 and TRBJ1-5; the D gene is possibly TRBD1 (5 bases). Germline CDR1 is MNHEY and CDR2 is SVGAGI. The CDR3 runs to 16 residues. Between the trimmed V and J ends, which lost 7 bases and 5 bases, there was a span of 21 bases.

In its sample, this clonotype was seen a few times. The chain joins TRBV6-1 to TRBJ2-5; tentatively, D is TRBD1 or TRBD2 (5 bases each). Per the germline V gene, CDR1 is MNHNS and CDR2 is SASEGT. The CDR3 has 16 amino acids. V lost 3 bases and J 3 bases, leaving 17 bases between the germline ends. The CDR3, as DNA: TGTGCCAGCAGTGATGGGGCAAGGGTCGGGAAAGAGACCCAGTACTTC. Its translation is CASSDGARVGKETQYF.

This clonotype was detected a few times. This chain uses TRBV20-1 with TRBJ2-1, with D unresolved. The CDR3 has 14 amino acids. V was pared by 5 bases and J by 7 bases, with 18 bases between. CDR1 and CDR2 (germline): DFQATT, SNEGSKA (reference sequence). Here the CDR3 reads CSAPDTWARNEQFF. The CDR3 nucleotides read TGCAGTGCTCCCGATACTTGGGCCAGGAATGAGCAGTTCTTC.

This clonotype was observed a handful of times. This chain connects TRBV7-9 to TRBJ1-4; a possible D gene is TRBD1 (6 bases). CDR1 is SEHNR and CDR2 is FQNEAQ in the germline V gene (reference sequence). The CDR3 totals 14 residues. Trimming cost V 5 bases and J 4 bases, with 11 bases left between them. For the CDR3, the DNA is TGTGCCAGCAGCAAGGGGGGCGGTAATGAAAAACTGTTTTTT. Its protein product is CASSKGGGNEKLFF. The whole variable domain, filled in from reference TRBV7-9 and TRBJ1-4, reads DTGVSQNPRHKITKRGQNVTFRCDPISEHNRLYWYRQTLGQGPEFLTYFQNEAQLEKSRLLSDRFSAERPKGSFSTLEIQRTEQGDSAMYLCASSKGGGNEKLFFGSGTQLSVL.

This clonotype was recorded at least ten times. This chain joins TRBV29-1 and TRBJ2-1; D remains unclear. The germline V and J ends were trimmed by 5 bases and 0 bases, with 8 bases remaining between them. This CDR3 has 13 residues. Germline V gives CDR1 SQVTM, CDR2 ANQGSEA. The CDR3 nucleotides read TGCAGCGTTCACACTATCTCCTACAATGAGCAGTTCTTC. It specifies CSVHTISYNEQFF.

The chain links TRBV3-1 to TRBJ1-2; D gene uncertain. The CDR3 runs 13 residues. The ends were cut back, 4 bases at V and 7 bases at J, with 13 bases in the middle. Germline V gene sequence: CDR1 LGHDT, CDR2 YNNKEL (reference sequence). The CDR3 sequence is CASSPDGSGGYTF. DNA for the CDR3: TGTGCCAGCAGCCCAGATGGCAGCGGTGGCTACACCTTC. Based on the CDR3 plus reference TRBV3-1 and TRBJ1-2, the full variable domain is DTAVSQTPKYLVTQMGNDKSIKCEQNLGHDTMYWYKQDSKKFLKIMFSYNNKELIINETVPNRFSPKSPDKAHLNLHINSLELGDSAVYFCASSPDGSGGYTFGSGTRLTVV.

The chain joins TRBV4-3 to TRBJ2-2; D not certain. The CDR3 totals 13 residues. The germline V and J ends were trimmed by 1 base and 6 bases, with 6 bases remaining between them. Germline CDR1 LGHNA, CDR2 YSLEER. The CDR3 coding sequence is TGCGCCAGCAGCCAAGGTCTCGCCGGGGAGCTGTTTTTT. It is translated as CASSQGLAGELFF.

This clonotype occurred many times. The J gene is TRBJ1-1, the V gene TRBV5-5; perhaps TRBD1 as D (6 bases). This CDR3 region has 15 residues. Germline V lookup: CDR1 SGHKS, CDR2 YYEKEE (reference sequence). V was trimmed by 1 base and J by 0 bases, leaving 10 bases between them. The CDR3 is CASSLSPGVNTEAFF. In DNA form, the CDR3 reads TGTGCCAGCAGCTTGAGTCCAGGGGTGAACACTGAAGCTTTCTTT.

This clonotype was counted at least ten times. CDR3 residues: CASKPGLAGDEQFF. In DNA form, the CDR3 reads TGTGCCAGCAAGCCGGGACTAGCGGGAGATGAGCAGTTCTTC. The chain combines TRBV2 with TRBJ2-1, with 14 bases that match TRBD2. The CDR3 totals 14 residues. The germline V gene has CDR1 SNHLY and CDR2 FYNNEI. With V trimmed by 7 bases and J by 8 bases, 4 bases remained unmatched.